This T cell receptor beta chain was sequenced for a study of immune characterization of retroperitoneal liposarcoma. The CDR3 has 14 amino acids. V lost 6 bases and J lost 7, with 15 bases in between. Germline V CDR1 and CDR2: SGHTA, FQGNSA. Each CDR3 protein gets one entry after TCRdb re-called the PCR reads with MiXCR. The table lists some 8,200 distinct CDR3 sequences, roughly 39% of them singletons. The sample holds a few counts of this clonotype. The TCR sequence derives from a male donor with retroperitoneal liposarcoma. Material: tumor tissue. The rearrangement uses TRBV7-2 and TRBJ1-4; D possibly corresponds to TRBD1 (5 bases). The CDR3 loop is CASSPGGGGEKLFF. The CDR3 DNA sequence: TGTGCCAGCAGTCCCGGCGGGGGGGGTGAAAAACTGTTTTTT.